This entry lists 13 T cell receptor beta chains sequenced from one sample in a study of blood T cell repertoires in COVID-19. This table comes from immunoSEQ multiplex PCR, and its TCRdb copy is limited to in-frame clones, with some not included. This table has roughly 120,000 clones, 65% to 80% appearing once. Sequenced material: peripheral blood. The receptors come from a man in his fifties or sixties with acute or convalescent COVID-19.

The CDR3 spells CASSVMREPYEQYF. The CDR3 nucleotides read TGTGCCAGCAGCGTCATGCGGGAACCCTACGAGCAGTACTTC. V is TRBV9 and J is TRBJ2-7; possibly TRBD2 for D (6 bases). CDR3 length: 14 amino acids. Germline V gene data show CDR1 as SGDLS and CDR2 as YYNGEE. V shed 2 bases and J shed 2 bases, with 11 bases lying between them.

This clone was detected a few times. The chain links TRBV3-1 (or the pseudogene TRBV3-2) to TRBJ2-1; D gene unclear. The V end lost 0 bases, the J end lost 12 bases, and 9 bases lay between the germline ends. The CDR3 is 12 residues long. CDR1 is LGHDT, CDR2 YNNKEL, per germline (reference sequence). CDR3 sequence (DNA): TGTGCCAGCAGCCAAGACGAGGAAGGGCAGTTCTTC. It translates to CASSQDEEGQFF.

CDR3 sequence: CASSSVQSIRALGNQPQHF. CDR3 coding DNA: TGTGCCAGCAGTTCTGTTCAATCCATCCGTGCCTTAGGCAATCAGCCCCAGCATTTT. J is TRBJ1-5 and V is TRBV2, with D unclear. The germline V gene encodes CDR1 SNHLY and CDR2 FYNNEI. V lost 5 bases and J lost 2, with 25 bases in between. The CDR3 contains 19 residues.

V and J are TRBV6-1 and TRBJ1-1; 7 nucleotides match TRBD1. J lost 4 bases, V lost 3 bases, and 11 bases had no gene match. CDR1 MNHNS and CDR2 SASEGT come from the germline V gene. CDR3 length: 16 residues. CDR3 DNA: TGTGCCAGCAGTGACCCTATGACAGGGCGGACCACTGAAGCTTTCTTT. This sequence encodes CASSDPMTGRTTEAFF.

This clone was seen only once. V and J are TRBV11-2 and TRBJ1-2; 8 bases match TRBD1. From germline, CDR1 is SGHAT and CDR2 FQNNGV. Trimming removed 5 bases from V and 6 bases from J; junction bases left unmatched: 11. This CDR3 has 15 residues. The CDR3, as DNA: TGTGCCAGCAGCCCCCGACAGGGGTTGATGGATGGCTACACCTTC. Its protein product is CASSPRQGLMDGYTF.

The rearrangement uses TRBV10-3 and TRBJ1-6, with TRBD1 identical over 8 bases. The CDR3 contains 15 residues. Trimming removed 3 bases from V and 7 bases from J; junction bases left unmatched: 5. Per the germline V gene, CDR1 is ENHRY and CDR2 is SYGVKD. This CDR3 reads CAISDPQGVNSPLHF. CDR3 sequence (DNA): TGTGCCATCAGTGACCCACAGGGGGTGAATTCACCCCTCCACTTT.

The J gene is TRBJ2-3, the V gene TRBV24-1, with TRBD2 matching over 12 bases. V shed 3 bases, J shed 5 bases, and the junction held 2 bases outside the gene matches. Per the germline V gene, CDR1 is KGHDR and CDR2 is SFDVKD. This CDR3 comprises 15 residues. The CDR3 loop is CATSDRLAGEDTQYF. The CDR3 nucleotides are TGTGCCACCAGTGATAGACTAGCGGGAGAAGATACGCAGTATTTT.

The chain carries TRBV9 and TRBJ1-1, with D perhaps TRBD1 (6 bases). This CDR3 has 14 residues. CDR1 and CDR2 from the germline V gene are SGDLS and YYNGEE. Trimming pared 7 bases from V and 0 bases from J, leaving 13 bases between. The CDR3 coding sequence is TGTGCCAGCGAACCGACAGGTATGAACACTGAAGCTTTCTTT. This codes for CASEPTGMNTEAFF.

The V and J genes are TRBV18 and TRBJ2-7; TRBD1 is a possible D gene (6 bases). The CDR3 sequence is 14 residues long. The germline gives CDR1 KGHSH, CDR2 LQKENI. V lost 5 bases to trimming and J lost 2 bases, with 13 bases between them. The CDR3 here is CASSSDRGTYEQYF. The DNA of the CDR3 is TGTGCCAGCTCATCGGACAGAGGGACCTACGAGCAGTACTTC.

The V call is TRBV5-5, the J call TRBJ2-5, with 7 bases fitting TRBD1. V was clipped by 4 bases and J by 4 bases; unmatched bases: 7. This CDR3 has 14 residues. CDR1 is SGHKS and CDR2 is YYEKEE in the germline V gene (reference sequence). The CDR3 loop is CASSTMTGLETQYF. DNA of the CDR3: TGTGCCAGCAGCACGATGACAGGGTTAGAGACCCAGTACTTC.

The CDR3 region is CASGVPTGSYGYTF. DNA of the CDR3: TGTGCTAGTGGGGTCCCGACAGGGTCCTATGGCTACACCTTC. The chain joins TRBV12-5 to TRBJ1-2, with 7 nucleotides matching TRBD1. Germline CDR1 LGHNT, CDR2 FRNRAP. The CDR3 is made up of 14 amino acids. The junction had 8 bases not matched to a gene; V was cut back by 6 bases and J by 4 bases.

The chain carries TRBV5-4 and TRBJ2-2; 16 bases map to TRBD2. V lost 2 bases, J lost 8 bases, and 3 bases stayed unmatched. This CDR3 comprises 16 residues. The germline V gene encodes CDR1 SGHNT and CDR2 YYREEE (reference sequence). Here the CDR3 reads CASSFGTSGRVGELFF. The CDR3 DNA follows: TGTGCCAGCAGCTTCGGGACTAGCGGGAGGGTAGGGGAGCTGTTTTTT.

This clone was detected once. The chain couples TRBV4-1 to TRBJ2-7; D is ambiguous. V lost 1 base, J lost 3 bases, and 16 bases lay in between. The V gene's germline CDR1 is MGHRA and CDR2 YSYEKL. This CDR3 region has 16 residues. The CDR3 loop reads CASSQVGASGSYEQYF. CDR3 bases: TGCGCCAGCAGCCAAGTTGGTGCATCTGGTAGCTACGAGCAGTACTTC.